Included here is one T cell receptor beta chain sequence, with context. Its antigen is currently unknown. These data originate in a study of cytomegalovirus exposure and HLA in healthy donors. Study-level findings and limits: Subsequent analysis revealed that first-cohort TCR clusters tended to co-occur in the 130 or so validation repertoires.

Profiled with immunoSEQ multiplex PCR; TCRdb holds only in-frame clones, not every one. Of 100,000 to 150,000 clones listed, about 87% are singletons. Donors came from a validation cohort of about 120 subjects, distinct from the first 666-subject cohort. Germline V gene lookup returns CDR1 LNHDA and CDR2 SQIVND (reference sequence). Deletions cut 1 base from V and 2 bases from J, with 5 bases between. The CDR3 is 14 residues long. The sequencing input was PBMCs. The rearrangement links TRBV19 to TRBJ2-2; D is uncertain. The TCR originated in a woman younger than 30 in good health and CMV-seronegative. The CDR3: CASSIAINTGELFF. The CDR3 DNA reads as TGTGCCAGTAGTATAGCTATAAACACCGGGGAGCTGTTTTTT. Variable domain in full (rest from reference TRBV19 and TRBJ2-2): DGGITQSPKYLFRKEGQNVTLSCEQNLNHDAMYWYRQDPGQGLRLIYYSQIVNDFQKGDIAEGYSVSREKKESFPLTVTSAQKNPTAFYLCASSIAINTGELFFGEGSRLTVL.